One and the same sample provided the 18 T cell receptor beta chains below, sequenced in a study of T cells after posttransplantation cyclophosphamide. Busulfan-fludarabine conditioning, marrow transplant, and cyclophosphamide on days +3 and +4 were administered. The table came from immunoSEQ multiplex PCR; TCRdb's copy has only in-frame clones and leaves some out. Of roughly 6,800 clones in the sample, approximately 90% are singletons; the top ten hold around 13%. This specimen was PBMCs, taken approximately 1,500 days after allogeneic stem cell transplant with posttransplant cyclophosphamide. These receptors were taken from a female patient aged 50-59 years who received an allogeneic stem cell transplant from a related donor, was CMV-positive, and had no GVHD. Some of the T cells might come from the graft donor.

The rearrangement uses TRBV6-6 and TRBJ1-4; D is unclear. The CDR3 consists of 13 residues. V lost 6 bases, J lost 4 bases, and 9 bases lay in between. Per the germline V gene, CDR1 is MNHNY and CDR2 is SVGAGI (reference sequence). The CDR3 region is CASSQLFNEKLFF. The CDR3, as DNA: TGTGCCAGCAGCCAACTGTTTAATGAAAAACTGTTTTTT.

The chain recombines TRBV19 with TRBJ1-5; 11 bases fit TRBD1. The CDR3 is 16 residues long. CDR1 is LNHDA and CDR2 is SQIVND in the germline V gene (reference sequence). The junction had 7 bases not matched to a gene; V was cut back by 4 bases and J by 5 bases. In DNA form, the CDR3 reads TGTGCCAGTAGTACTTCAAGGGACAGGGGGTATCAGCCCCAGCATTTT. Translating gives CASSTSRDRGYQPQHF.

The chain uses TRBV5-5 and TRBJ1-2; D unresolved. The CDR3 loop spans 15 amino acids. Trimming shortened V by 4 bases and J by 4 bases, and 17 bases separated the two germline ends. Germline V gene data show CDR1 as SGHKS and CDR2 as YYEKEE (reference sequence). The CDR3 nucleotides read TGTGCCAGCAGCCCAATTAACCCGGACTCCTATGGCTACACCTTC. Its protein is CASSPINPDSYGYTF.

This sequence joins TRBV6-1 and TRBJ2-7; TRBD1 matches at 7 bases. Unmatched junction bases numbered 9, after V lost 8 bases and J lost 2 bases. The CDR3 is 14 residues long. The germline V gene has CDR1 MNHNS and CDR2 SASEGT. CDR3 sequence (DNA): TGTGCCAGCTCCGCACAGGGGCCTCCCTACGAGCAGTACTTC. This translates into CASSAQGPPYEQYF.

In DNA form, the CDR3 reads TGTGCCAGCAGTGCGTCAACCTCAGGGGTGGGCTACACCTTC. Amino acid sequence: CASSASTSGVGYTF. The chain is built from TRBV6-1 and TRBJ1-2; the D gene is possibly TRBD1 (6 bases). This CDR3 region has 14 residues. V was shortened by 4 bases and J by 8 bases, with 17 bases between the two germline ends. In germline, CDR1 is MNHNS, CDR2 SASEGT.

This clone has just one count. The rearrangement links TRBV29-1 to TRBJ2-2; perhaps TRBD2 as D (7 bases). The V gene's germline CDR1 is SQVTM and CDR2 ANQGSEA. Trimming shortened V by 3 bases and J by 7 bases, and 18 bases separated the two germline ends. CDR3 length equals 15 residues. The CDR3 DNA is TGCAGCGTTGATAGGCTAGCGGAGGGGGTCGGGGAGCTGTTTTTT. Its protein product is CSVDRLAEGVGELFF.

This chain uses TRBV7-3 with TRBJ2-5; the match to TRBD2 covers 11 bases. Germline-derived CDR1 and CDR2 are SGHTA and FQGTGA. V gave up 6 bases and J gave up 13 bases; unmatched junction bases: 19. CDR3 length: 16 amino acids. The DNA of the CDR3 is TGTGCCAGCAGGCCCCGTCTAGCGGGAGGCCCTTACGAGCGGTACTTC. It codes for CASRPRLAGGPYERYF.

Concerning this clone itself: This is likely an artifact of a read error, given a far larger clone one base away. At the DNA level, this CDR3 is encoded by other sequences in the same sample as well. CDR3: CASSPDADRALTVNQPQHF. The DNA of the CDR3 is TGCGCCAGCTCCCCCGACGCAGACAGGGCGTTAACTGTCAATCAGCCCCAGCATTTT. The V and J genes are TRBV27 and TRBJ1-5; 7 positions match TRBD1. Germline CDR1 and CDR2: MNHEY and SMNVEV (reference sequence). The CDR3 length is 19 residues.

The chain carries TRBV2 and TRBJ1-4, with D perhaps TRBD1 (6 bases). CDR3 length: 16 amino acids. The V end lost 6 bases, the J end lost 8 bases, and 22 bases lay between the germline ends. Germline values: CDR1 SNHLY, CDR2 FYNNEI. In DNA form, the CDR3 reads TGTGCCAGCAGACCCCCCAGGAGGGAGGGGGAAGAAAAACTGTTTTTT. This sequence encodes CASRPPRREGEEKLFF.

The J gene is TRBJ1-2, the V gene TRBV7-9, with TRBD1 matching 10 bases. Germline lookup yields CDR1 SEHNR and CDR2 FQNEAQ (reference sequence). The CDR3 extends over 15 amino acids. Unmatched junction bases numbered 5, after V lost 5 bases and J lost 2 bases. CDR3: CASSNRDRGNYGYTF. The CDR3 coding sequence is TGTGCCAGCAGCAACCGGGACAGGGGCAACTATGGCTACACCTTC.

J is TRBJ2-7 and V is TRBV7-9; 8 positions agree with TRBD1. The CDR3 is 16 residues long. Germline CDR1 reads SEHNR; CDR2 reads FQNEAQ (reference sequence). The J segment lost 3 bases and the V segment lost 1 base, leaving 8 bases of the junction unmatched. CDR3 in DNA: TGTGCCAGCAGCTTAGGGAGGACAGGGTATGGCTACGAGCAGTACTTC. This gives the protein CASSLGRTGYGYEQYF.

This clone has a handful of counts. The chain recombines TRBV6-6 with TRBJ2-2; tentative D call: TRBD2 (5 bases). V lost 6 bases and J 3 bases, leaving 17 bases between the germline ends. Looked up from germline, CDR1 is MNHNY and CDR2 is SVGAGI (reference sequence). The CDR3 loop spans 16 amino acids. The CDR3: CASSPPSTGYTGELFF. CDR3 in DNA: TGTGCCAGCAGCCCCCCATCGACGGGGTACACCGGGGAGCTGTTTTTT.

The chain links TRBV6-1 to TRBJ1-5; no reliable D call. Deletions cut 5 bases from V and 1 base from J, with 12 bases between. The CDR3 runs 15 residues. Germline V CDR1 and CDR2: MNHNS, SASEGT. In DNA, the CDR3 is TGTGCCAGCAGTTCGATACATTGGAGCAATCAGCCCCAGCATTTT. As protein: CASSSIHWSNQPQHF.

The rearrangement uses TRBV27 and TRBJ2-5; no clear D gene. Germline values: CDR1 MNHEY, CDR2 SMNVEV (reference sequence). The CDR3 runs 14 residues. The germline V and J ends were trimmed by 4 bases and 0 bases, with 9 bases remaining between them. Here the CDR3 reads CASSSPVHQETQYF. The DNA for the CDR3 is TGTGCCAGCAGTTCCCCCGTCCACCAAGAGACCCAGTACTTC.

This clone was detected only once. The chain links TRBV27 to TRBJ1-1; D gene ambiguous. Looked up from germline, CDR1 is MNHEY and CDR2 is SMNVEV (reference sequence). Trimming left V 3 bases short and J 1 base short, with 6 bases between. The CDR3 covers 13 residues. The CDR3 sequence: CASSFHWNTEAFF. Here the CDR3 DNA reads TGTGCCAGCAGTTTTCACTGGAACACTGAAGCTTTCTTT.

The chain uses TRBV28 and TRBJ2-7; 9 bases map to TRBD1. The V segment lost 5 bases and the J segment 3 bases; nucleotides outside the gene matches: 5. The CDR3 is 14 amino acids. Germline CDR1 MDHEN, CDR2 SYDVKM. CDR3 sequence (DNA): TGTGCCAGCAGTCGGGACAGGGCCCGCTACGAGCAGTACTTC. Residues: CASSRDRARYEQYF. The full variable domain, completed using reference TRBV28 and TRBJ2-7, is DVKVTQSSRYLVKRTGEKVFLECVQDMDHENMFWYRQDPGLGLRLIYFSYDVKMKEKGDIPEGYSVSREKKERFSLILESASTNQTSMYLCASSRDRARYEQYFGPGTRLTVT.

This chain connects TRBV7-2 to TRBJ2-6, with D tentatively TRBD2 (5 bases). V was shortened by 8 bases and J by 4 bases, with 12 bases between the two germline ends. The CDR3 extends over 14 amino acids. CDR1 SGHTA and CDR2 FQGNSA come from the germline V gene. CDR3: CASPTGYGANVLTF. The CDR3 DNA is TGTGCCAGCCCCACGGGGTACGGGGCCAACGTCCTGACTTTC.

In DNA, the CDR3 is TGTGCCAGCAGCTTAGAGGGTTTCAGCTCCTACGAGCAGTACTTC. As protein: CASSLEGFSSYEQYF. The chain couples TRBV7-3 to TRBJ2-7; D perhaps matches TRBD2 (5 bases). Germline values: CDR1 SGHTA, CDR2 FQGTGA. The CDR3 is 15 residues long. V was clipped by 2 bases and J by 0 bases, with 11 bases between them.